The TCR beta chain described here comes from a study of glioma-infiltrating T cells (dated by TCRdb to 2015 to 2016). Some background on the complete study: The study sequenced TCR alpha- and beta-chain repertoires from glioma tissue, from non-neoplastic brain tissue and from matched peripheral blood mononuclear cells. Each tissue-infiltrating repertoire was compared with the same patient's peripheral blood repertoire to measure divergence between tissue and blood T-cell populations. Three low-grade glioma patients, about eight primary glioblastoma patients and three non-glioma patients contributing non-neoplastic brain tissue were included in the paired cohort. What the work shows at the level of the full study, not this receptor alone: Only a very small number of CDR3 sequences turned up in both tissue and blood, a result put down to high CDR3 diversity combined with limited sampling. Group comparisons rested on small numbers: three non-neoplastic, three low-grade glioma and roughly eight glioblastoma patients. VJ-independent divergence between tissue and blood was found to be below expectation in non-neoplastic patients but above expectation in all gliomas, particularly low-grade gliomas.

TCR alpha and beta CDR3 regions were amplified with the iRepertoire nested amplicon-rescue multiplex PCR (arm-PCR) platform from RNA. For one-step reverse transcription and amplification, roughly 100-450 ng of tissue mRNA or PBMC total RNA was used as input. Following bead purification, Illumina adapters were added through a secondary multiplex PCR, and the libraries were then gel-purified between 200 and 400 bp. The libraries contained internal 6-nucleotide barcodes that were used for demultiplexing. The libraries were sequenced on an Illumina MiSeq using 2x220 or 2x250 nucleotide paired-end reads. The original methods were these. Paired reads were merged with FLASH 1.2.11 and aligned to the GRCh37 human genome with BWA-MEM before extracting TRA and TRB reads. V and J assignment used an IMGT-derived reference of cassette sequences and CDR3 motifs that included pseudogenes. Reads were translated in three frames, and productive CDR3s were defined by a C…FGXG motif without stop codons. Unique combinations of V-J cassette pair and CDR3 amino acid sequence were defined as clonotypes. Reads were filtered by Hamming distance, with the threshold set by the sequence error rate of each sample in mapped regions. TCRdb applied fastp at Q25 and MiXCR to the public reads, then kept only in-frame beta chains. Each CDR3 protein appears once, grouped with its most common genes and DNA. TCRdb assigned the V and J calls; the authors' analysis was not used. The sample records approximately 130,000 distinct CDR3 sequences, approximately 26% of which are singletons. Jointly, the top ten make up about a quarter of the sample.

This clonotype was picked up a small number of times. This receptor's antigen is unknown. Base qualities were left out, and no much larger clone turns up one base away. Germline trimming amounts to 4 bases on V and 2 bases on J, with 5 as the count of junction bases outside the gene matches. CDR1 and CDR2, looked up from the germline V gene (reference sequence), are LNHNV and YYDKDF. From the cysteine up to the phenylalanine, the CDR3 has a length of 17 residues. Only the CDR3 portion is preserved as DNA: 51 bases, with reading frame beginning at the first base. The chain is assembled from TRBV15 and TRBJ2-5; TRBD2 fits 15 bases in the junction. The sample comprised glioma tissue, nonneoplastic brain tissue, or PBMCs (not recorded which). The sequence was obtained from a human donor with low-grade glioma or glioblastoma, undergoing nonglioma brain surgery, or in good health (not recorded which). The CDR3 protein sequence reads: CATSIGGLAGGQETQYF. The nucleotide sequence is given as TGTGCCACCAGCATCGGGGGACTAGCGGGGGGACAAGAGACCCAGTACTTC. The CDR3, completed at both ends by the reference TRBV15 and TRBJ2-5 genes, gives the full variable domain DAMVIQNPRYQVTQFGKPVTLSCSQTLNHNVMYWYQQKSSQAPKLLFHYYDKDFNNEADTPDNFQSRRPNTSFCFLDIRSPGLGDTAMYLCATSIGGLAGGQETQYFGPGTRLLVL.